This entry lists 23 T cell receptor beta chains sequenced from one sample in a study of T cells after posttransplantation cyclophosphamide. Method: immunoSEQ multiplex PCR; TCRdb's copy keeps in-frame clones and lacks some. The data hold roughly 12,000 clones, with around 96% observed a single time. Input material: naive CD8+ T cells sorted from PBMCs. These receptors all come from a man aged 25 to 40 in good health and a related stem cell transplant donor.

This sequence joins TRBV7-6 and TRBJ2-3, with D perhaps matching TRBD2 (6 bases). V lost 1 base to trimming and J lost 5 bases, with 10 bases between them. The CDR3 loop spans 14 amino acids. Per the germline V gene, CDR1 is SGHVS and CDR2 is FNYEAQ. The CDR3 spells CASSLGGGEDTQYF. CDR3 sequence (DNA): TGTGCCAGCAGCTTAGGGGGCGGGGAAGATACGCAGTATTTT. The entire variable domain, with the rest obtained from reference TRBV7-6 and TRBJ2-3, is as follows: GAGVSQSPRYKVTKRGQDVALRCDPISGHVSLYWYRQALGQGPEFLTYFNYEAQQDKSGLPNDRFSAERPEGSISTLTIQRTEQRDSAMYRCASSLGGGEDTQYFGPGTRLTVL.

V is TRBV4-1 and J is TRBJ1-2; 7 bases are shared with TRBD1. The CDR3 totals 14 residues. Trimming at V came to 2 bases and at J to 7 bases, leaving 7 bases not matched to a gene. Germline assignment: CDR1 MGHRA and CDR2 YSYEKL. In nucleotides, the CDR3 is TGCGCCAGCAGCCAATACGACAGGGATCCTGGCTACACCTTC. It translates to CASSQYDRDPGYTF.

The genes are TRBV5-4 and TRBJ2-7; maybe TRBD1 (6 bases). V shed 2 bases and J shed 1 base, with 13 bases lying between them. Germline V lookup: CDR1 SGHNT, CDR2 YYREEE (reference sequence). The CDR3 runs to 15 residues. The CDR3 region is CASSFLTGLSYEQYF. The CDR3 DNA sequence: TGTGCCAGCAGCTTCCTTACAGGGTTATCCTACGAGCAGTACTTC.

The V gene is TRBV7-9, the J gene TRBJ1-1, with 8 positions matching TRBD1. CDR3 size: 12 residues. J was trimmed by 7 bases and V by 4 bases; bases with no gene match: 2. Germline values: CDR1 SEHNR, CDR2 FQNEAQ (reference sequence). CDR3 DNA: TGTGCCAGCAGCTCCGGGACAGGTGAAGCTTTCTTT. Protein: CASSSGTGEAFF.

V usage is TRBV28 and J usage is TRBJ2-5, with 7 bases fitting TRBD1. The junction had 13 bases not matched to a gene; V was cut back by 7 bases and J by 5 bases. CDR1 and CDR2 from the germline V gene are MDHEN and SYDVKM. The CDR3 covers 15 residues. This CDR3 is CASTQSLGGRETQYF. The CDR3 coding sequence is TGTGCCAGCACCCAAAGTCTAGGGGGCAGGGAGACCCAGTACTTC.

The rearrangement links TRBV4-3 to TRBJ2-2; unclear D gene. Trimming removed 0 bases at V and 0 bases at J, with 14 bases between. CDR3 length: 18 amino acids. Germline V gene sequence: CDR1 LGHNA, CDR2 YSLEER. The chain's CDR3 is CASSQDGFSPPNTGELFF. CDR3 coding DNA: TGCGCCAGCAGCCAAGATGGTTTCAGTCCCCCGAACACCGGGGAGCTGTTTTTT.

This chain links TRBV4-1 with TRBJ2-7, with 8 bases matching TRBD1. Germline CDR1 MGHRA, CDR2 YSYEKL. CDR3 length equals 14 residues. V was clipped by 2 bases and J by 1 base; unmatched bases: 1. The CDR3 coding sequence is TGCGCCAGCAGCCAAAGGACAGGGTCCTACGAGCAGTACTTC. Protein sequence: CASSQRTGSYEQYF.

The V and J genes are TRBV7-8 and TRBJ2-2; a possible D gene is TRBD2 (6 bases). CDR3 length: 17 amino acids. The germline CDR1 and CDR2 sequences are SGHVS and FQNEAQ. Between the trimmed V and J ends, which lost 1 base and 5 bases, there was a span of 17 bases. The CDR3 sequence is CASSLEYDGGATGELFF. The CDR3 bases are TGTGCCAGCAGCTTAGAGTACGACGGGGGAGCTACCGGGGAGCTGTTTTTT.

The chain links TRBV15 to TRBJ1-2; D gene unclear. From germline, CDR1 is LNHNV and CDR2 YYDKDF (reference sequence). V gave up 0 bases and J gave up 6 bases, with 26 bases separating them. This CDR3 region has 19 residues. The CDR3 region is CATSRDGRAGLSNSHGYTF. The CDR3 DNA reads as TGTGCCACCAGCAGAGATGGGAGGGCTGGGCTCTCTAACTCACATGGCTACACCTTC.

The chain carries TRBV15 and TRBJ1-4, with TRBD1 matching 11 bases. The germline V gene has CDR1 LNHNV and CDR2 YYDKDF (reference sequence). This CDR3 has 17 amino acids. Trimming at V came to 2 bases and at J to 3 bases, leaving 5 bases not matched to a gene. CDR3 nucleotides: TGTGCCACCAGCAGACGGGACAGGGGGTTAGCTAATGAAAAACTGTTTTTT. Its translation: CATSRRDRGLANEKLFF.

CDR3 DNA: TGTGCCAGCAGTTTCCGGAGGGATACGGGCAATGAGCAGTTCTTC. Its translation: CASSFRRDTGNEQFF. The chain couples TRBV27 to TRBJ2-1, with a weak D call TRBD2 (6 bases). Germline CDR1 is MNHEY and CDR2 is SMNVEV (reference sequence). Trimming stripped 3 bases from V and 6 bases from J, with 15 bases between. The CDR3 sequence is 15 residues long.

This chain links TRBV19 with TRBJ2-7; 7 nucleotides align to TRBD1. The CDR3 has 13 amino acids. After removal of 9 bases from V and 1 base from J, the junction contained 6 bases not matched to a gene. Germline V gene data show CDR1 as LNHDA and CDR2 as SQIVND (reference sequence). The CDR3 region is CASRDRKSYEQYF. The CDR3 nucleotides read TGTGCCAGCAGGGACAGAAAATCCTACGAGCAGTACTTC.

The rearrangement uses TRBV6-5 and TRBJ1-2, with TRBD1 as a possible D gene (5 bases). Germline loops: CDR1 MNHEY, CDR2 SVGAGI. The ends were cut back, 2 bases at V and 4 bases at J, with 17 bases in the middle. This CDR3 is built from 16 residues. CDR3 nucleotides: TGTGCCAGCAGTTACGGGGACGGGGGTGGAAGCTATGGCTACACCTTC. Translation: CASSYGDGGGSYGYTF.

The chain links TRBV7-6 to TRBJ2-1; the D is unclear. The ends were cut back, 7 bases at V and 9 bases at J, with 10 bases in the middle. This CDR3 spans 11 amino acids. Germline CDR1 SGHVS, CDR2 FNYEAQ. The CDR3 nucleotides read TGTGCCAGCACTCTGGGCACTGAGCAGTTCTTC. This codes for CASTLGTEQFF. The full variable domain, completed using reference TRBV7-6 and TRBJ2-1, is GAGVSQSPRYKVTKRGQDVALRCDPISGHVSLYWYRQALGQGPEFLTYFNYEAQQDKSGLPNDRFSAERPEGSISTLTIQRTEQRDSAMYRCASTLGTEQFFGPGTRLTVL.

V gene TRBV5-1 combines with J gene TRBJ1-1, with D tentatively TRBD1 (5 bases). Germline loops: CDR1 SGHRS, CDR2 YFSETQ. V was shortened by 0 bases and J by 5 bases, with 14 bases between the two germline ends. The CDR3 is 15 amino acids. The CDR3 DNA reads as TGCGCCAGCAGCTTGGAAAGCGGGGGTAGGACTGAAGCTTTCTTT. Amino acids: CASSLESGGRTEAFF.

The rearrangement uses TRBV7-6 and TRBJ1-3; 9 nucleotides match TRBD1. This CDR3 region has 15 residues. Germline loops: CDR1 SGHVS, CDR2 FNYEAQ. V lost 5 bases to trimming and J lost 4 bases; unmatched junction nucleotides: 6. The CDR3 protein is CASSIDRGDGNTIYF. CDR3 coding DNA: TGTGCCAGCAGCATTGACAGGGGGGACGGAAACACCATATATTTT.

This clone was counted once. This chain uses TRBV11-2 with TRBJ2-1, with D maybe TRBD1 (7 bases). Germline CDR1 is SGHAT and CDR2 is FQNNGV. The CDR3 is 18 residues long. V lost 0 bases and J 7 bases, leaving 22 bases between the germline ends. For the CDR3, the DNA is TGTGCCAGCAGCTTAGATCAGGGGGGCGCCATCGAGAGGAATGAGCAGTTCTTC. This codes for CASSLDQGGAIERNEQFF.

CDR3 sequence reads: CASSYSGGAFTGELFF. In nucleotides, the CDR3 is TGTGCCAGCAGCTATAGCGGGGGGGCCTTCACCGGGGAGCTGTTTTTT. V gene TRBV11-3 combines with J gene TRBJ2-2; 11 bases map to TRBD2. Germline-derived CDR1 and CDR2 are SGHNT and YENEEA. The CDR3 spans 16 residues. Trimming at V came to 4 bases and at J to 4 bases, leaving 5 bases not matched to a gene.

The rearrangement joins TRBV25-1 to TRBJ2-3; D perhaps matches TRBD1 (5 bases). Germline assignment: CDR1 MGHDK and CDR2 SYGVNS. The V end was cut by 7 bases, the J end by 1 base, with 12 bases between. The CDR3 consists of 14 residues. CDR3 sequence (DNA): TGTGCCAGCAATACAGGTTGGGGCACAGATACGCAGTATTTT. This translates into CASNTGWGTDTQYF.

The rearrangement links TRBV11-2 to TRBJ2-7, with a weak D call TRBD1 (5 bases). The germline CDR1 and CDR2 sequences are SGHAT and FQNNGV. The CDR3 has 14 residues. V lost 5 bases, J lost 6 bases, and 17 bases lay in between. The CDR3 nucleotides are TGTGCCAGCAGCCCAAGCCCCTCAGGGCTCGAGCAGTACTTC. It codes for CASSPSPSGLEQYF.

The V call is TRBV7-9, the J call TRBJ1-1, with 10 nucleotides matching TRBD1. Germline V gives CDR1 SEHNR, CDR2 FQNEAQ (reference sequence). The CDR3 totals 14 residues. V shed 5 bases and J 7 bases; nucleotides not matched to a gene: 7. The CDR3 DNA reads TGTGCCAGCAGCCCTAGGGACAGGGGAGGTGAAGCTTTCTTT. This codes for CASSPRDRGGEAFF.

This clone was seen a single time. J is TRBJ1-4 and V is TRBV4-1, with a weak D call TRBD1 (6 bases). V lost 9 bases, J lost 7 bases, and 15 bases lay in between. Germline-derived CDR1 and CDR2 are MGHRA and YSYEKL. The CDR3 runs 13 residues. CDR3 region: CASRAGGLEKLFF. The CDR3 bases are TGCGCCAGTAGGGCGGGGGGCCTTGAAAAACTGTTTTTT.

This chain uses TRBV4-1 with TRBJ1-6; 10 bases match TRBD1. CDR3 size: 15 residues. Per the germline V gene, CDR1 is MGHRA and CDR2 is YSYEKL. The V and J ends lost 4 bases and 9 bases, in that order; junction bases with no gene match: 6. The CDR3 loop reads CASSRGQGEGSPLHF. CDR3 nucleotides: TGCGCCAGCAGCCGCGGACAGGGGGAAGGTTCACCCCTCCACTTT.